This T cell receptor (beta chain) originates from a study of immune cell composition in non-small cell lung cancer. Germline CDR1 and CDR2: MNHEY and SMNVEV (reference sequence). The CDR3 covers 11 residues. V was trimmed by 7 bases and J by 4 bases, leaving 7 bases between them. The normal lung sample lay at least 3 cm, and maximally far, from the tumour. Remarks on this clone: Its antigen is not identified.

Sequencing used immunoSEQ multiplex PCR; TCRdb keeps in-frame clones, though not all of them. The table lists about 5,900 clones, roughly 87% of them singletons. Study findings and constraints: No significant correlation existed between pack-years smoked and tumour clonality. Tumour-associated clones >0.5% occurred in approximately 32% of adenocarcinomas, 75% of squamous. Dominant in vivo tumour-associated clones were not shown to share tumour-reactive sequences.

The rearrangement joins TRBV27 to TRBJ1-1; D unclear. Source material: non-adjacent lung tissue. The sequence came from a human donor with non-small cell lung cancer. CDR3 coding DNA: TGTGCCAGCATGGGCCGCACTGAAGCTTTCTTT. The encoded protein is CASMGRTEAFF.